Presented here are 9 T cell receptor beta chains from one specimen sequenced in a study of shared clonotypes between healthy human individuals. The assay was immunoSEQ multiplex PCR, and TCRdb's table has in-frame clones only and misses some. The sample lists a few hundred thousand clones; roughly 72% were seen once. Sequenced sample: PBMCs. The receptors come from a woman aged 40-49 years in good health. Some clones in this sample may be carry-over from other donors' samples.

The genes are TRBV18 and TRBJ1-2, with 7 bases fitting TRBD1. V shed 2 bases, J shed 3 bases, and the junction held 6 bases outside the gene matches. The CDR3 runs 15 residues. Looked up from germline, CDR1 is KGHSH and CDR2 is LQKENI. The CDR3 DNA sequence: TGTGCCAGCTCACCAGAGAGGGGGCGCGACTATGGCTACACCTTC. Protein: CASSPERGRDYGYTF.

The V gene is TRBV19, the J gene TRBJ2-4; 7 bases are shared with TRBD2. The length of the CDR3 is 17 residues. V trimming: 6 bases; J trimming: 8 bases; junction bases outside the gene matches: 19. Germline CDR1 is LNHDA and CDR2 is SQIVND (reference sequence). The CDR3 nucleotides are TGTGCCAGTAGGGGAGCGGGAAGCCTAGCCAGAAGTGACATTCAGTACTTC. Amino acid sequence: CASRGAGSLARSDIQYF.

The chain employs TRBV28 and TRBJ2-3, with 13 bases aligning to TRBD2. The germline V gene encodes CDR1 MDHEN and CDR2 SYDVKM. The junction had 13 bases not matched to a gene; V was cut back by 7 bases and J by 6 bases. The CDR3 contains 17 residues. CDR3 sequence reads: CASTPGGLAGITDTQYF. The CDR3 bases are TGTGCCAGCACCCCAGGGGGACTAGCGGGAATCACGGATACGCAGTATTTT.

The rearrangement uses TRBV28 and TRBJ1-5; D possibly corresponds to TRBD1 (5 bases). The CDR3 length is 15 residues. V was trimmed by 4 bases and J by 0 bases, leaving 10 bases between them. Germline CDR1 reads MDHEN; CDR2 reads SYDVKM. DNA for the CDR3: TGTGCCAGCAGTTCCAGGGTCTATAGCAATCAGCCCCAGCATTTT. Translated: CASSSRVYSNQPQHF.

The chain carries TRBV7-2 and TRBJ2-3; tentative D call: TRBD2 (5 bases). V dropped 2 bases and J dropped 6 bases, with 9 bases sitting between them. Germline loops: CDR1 SGHTA, CDR2 FQGNSA. This CDR3 is built from 13 residues. The CDR3 here is CASSLQLGDTQYF. The CDR3 coding sequence is TGTGCCAGCAGCTTACAACTAGGGGATACGCAGTATTTT.

V is TRBV15 and J is TRBJ2-7, with D possibly TRBD1 on 7 matching bases. CDR3 size: 14 residues. Germline assignment: CDR1 LNHNV and CDR2 YYDKDF (reference sequence). V shed 8 bases and J shed 1 base, with 15 bases lying between them. DNA for the CDR3: TGTGCCACCGCGGGAACAGGGGAGTCCTACGAGCAGTACTTC. Translated: CATAGTGESYEQYF.

The chain combines TRBV25-1 with TRBJ2-5; possibly TRBD2 for D (6 bases). CDR1 and CDR2 (germline): MGHDK, SYGVNS. The CDR3 loop spans 13 amino acids. V dropped 4 bases and J dropped 2 bases, with 8 bases sitting between them. In DNA, the CDR3 is TGTGCCAGCAGTGGGGCGGGACAAGAGACCCAGTACTTC. Encoded protein: CASSGAGQETQYF.

J is TRBJ1-4 and V is TRBV2; D gene uncertain. The germline V gene has CDR1 SNHLY and CDR2 FYNNEI. This CDR3 has 14 residues. With 5 bases removed from V and 5 bases from J, the gap between germline ends came to 12 bases. The CDR3 DNA is TGTGCCAGCAGTACACAGAGCCCGAATGAAAAACTGTTTTTT. Translation: CASSTQSPNEKLFF.

The chain is built from TRBV4-3 and TRBJ2-2; the D is unclear. Germline assignment: CDR1 LGHNA and CDR2 YSLEER. The CDR3 length is 16 residues. The V gene lost 0 bases and the J gene lost 0 bases, with 8 bases spanning the gap. CDR3 coding DNA: TGCGCCAGCAGCCAAGAGAGACCAACGAACACCGGGGAGCTGTTTTTT. Translating it yields CASSQERPTNTGELFF.